The 32 T cell receptor beta chains presented below share a single source sample, sequenced in a study of immune heterogeneity within non-small cell lung tumors. Bulk tumor genomic DNA, roughly 540 ng per sample, was the template. Every primary tumor yielded several biopsies, spaced far apart, that were taken during surgery. Each patient presented with untreated, newly diagnosed non-small cell lung cancer and received curative surgery. Multiplex PCR was performed with 32 V and 13 J primers, and it amplified TCR beta CDR3. TCRdb analysed the multiplex PCR reads with MiXCR anew, one entry per CDR3 protein. The sample holds fewer than 2,000 distinct CDR3 sequences, roughly half seen once. Sample: lung tumor tissue. These receptors were taken from a man in his 60s with non-small cell lung cancer.

This clonotype came up a few times. CDR3 coding DNA: TGTGCCAGCAGCGCTCAGGGACCGGGAGATACGCAGTATTTT. It codes for CASSAQGPGDTQYF. J is TRBJ2-3 and V is TRBV7-3, with D perhaps being TRBD1 or TRBD2 (5 bases each). CDR1 and CDR2 (germline): SGHTA, FQGTGA. The CDR3 runs 14 residues. V was shortened by 5 bases and J by 5 bases, with 14 bases between the two germline ends.

The chain joins TRBV14 to TRBJ2-7; D unclear. The CDR3 totals 15 residues. Germline loops: CDR1 SGHDN, CDR2 FVKESK. Trimming cost V 0 bases and J 4 bases, with 13 bases left between them. The DNA for the CDR3 is TGTGCCAGCAGCCAAGAGGTGGCCACGGAATACGAGCAGTACTTC. This translates into CASSQEVATEYEQYF. The full variable domain, with the rest looked up from reference TRBV14 and TRBJ2-7, is EAGVTQFPSHSVIEKGQTVTLRCDPISGHDNLYWYRRVMGKEIKFLLHFVKESKQDESGMPNNRFLAERTGGTYSTLKVQPAELEDSGVYFCASSQEVATEYEQYFGPGTRLTVT.

The chain employs TRBV20-1 and TRBJ2-1; D is unclear. This CDR3 has 14 residues. CDR1 and CDR2 from the germline V gene are DFQATT and SNEGSKA (reference sequence). Trimming removed 4 bases from V and 9 bases from J, with 19 bases in between. CDR3 nucleotide sequence: TGCAGTGCTAAAAGACAAAGGCTAGACGGTGAGCAGTTCTTC. Translated, it gives CSAKRQRLDGEQFF.

This clonotype turned up a few times. The chain uses TRBV3-1 and TRBJ2-7, with D unclear. Between the trimmed V and J ends, which lost 3 bases and 6 bases, there was a span of 18 bases. This CDR3 region has 15 residues. Germline V gene sequence: CDR1 LGHDT, CDR2 YNNKEL (reference sequence). CDR3 DNA: TGTGCCAGCAGCCACCCCGGCGCCTACCTCGGCGAGCAGTACTTC. It specifies CASSHPGAYLGEQYF.

J is TRBJ1-2 and V is TRBV20-1, with D possibly TRBD1 on 5 matching bases. The germline CDR1 and CDR2 sequences are DFQATT and SNEGSKA (reference sequence). Trimming stripped 5 bases from V and 3 bases from J, with 31 bases between. CDR3 size: 19 residues. The CDR3 sequence is CSASTSSSSTGRGDYGYTF. CDR3 nucleotides: TGCAGTGCTTCTACCTCGTCGTCGTCAACGGGGAGGGGAGACTATGGCTACACCTTC.

In this sample, this clonotype turned up a few times. The chain links TRBV7-2 to TRBJ2-1; 8 bases are a match to TRBD2. The CDR3 is made up of 15 amino acids. With 2 bases clipped from V and 5 bases from J, the junction kept 5 bases outside the gene matches. The V gene's germline CDR1 is SGHTA and CDR2 FQGNSA. CDR3 protein: CASSLMSGGNNEQFF. The DNA of the CDR3 is TGTGCCAGCAGCTTAATGTCGGGAGGGAACAATGAGCAGTTCTTC. Complete variable domain (other parts from reference TRBV7-2 and TRBJ2-1): GAGVSQSPSNKVTEKGKDVELRCDPISGHTALYWYRQSLGQGLEFLIYFQGNSAPDKSGLPSDRFSAERTGGSVSTLTIQRTQQEDSAVYLCASSLMSGGNNEQFFGPGTRLTVL.

This clonotype was observed a handful of times. The chain recombines TRBV10-2 with TRBJ2-7; 7 bases map to TRBD2. V trimming: 5 bases; J trimming: 5 bases; junction bases outside the gene matches: 12. Germline V gene lookup returns CDR1 WSHSY and CDR2 SAAADI. The CDR3 totals 15 residues. The CDR3: CASSYLAAPIDEQYF. Written as DNA, the CDR3 is TGCGCCAGCAGTTATCTAGCGGCCCCCATCGACGAGCAGTACTTC.

The table lists this clonotype with a few counts. The chain recombines TRBV10-3 with TRBJ1-2; D unresolved. The germline CDR1 and CDR2 sequences are ENHRY and SYGVKD. Between the trimmed V and J ends, which lost 2 bases and 8 bases, there was a span of 9 bases. The CDR3 has 12 amino acids. The CDR3 nucleotides are TGTGCCATCAGTGAGGGAGGCTGGGGCTACACCTTC. This encodes CAISEGGWGYTF.

This clonotype has only a few counts. The chain links TRBV7-3 to TRBJ2-3; either TRBD1 or TRBD2 may supply D (5 bases each). CDR3 length equals 15 residues. V dropped 5 bases and J dropped 2 bases, with 14 bases sitting between them. From germline, CDR1 is SGHTA and CDR2 FQGTGA. This CDR3 reads CASSPTGTFTDTQYF. CDR3 coding DNA: TGTGCCAGCAGCCCGACCGGGACGTTCACAGATACGCAGTATTTT.

The chain combines TRBV2 with TRBJ2-6; 8 bases are shared with TRBD1. Germline V CDR1 and CDR2: SNHLY, FYNNEI. V was clipped by 5 bases and J by 3 bases; unmatched bases: 12. The CDR3 totals 18 residues. CDR3: CASSPPARGQYGANVLTF. CDR3 DNA sequence: TGTGCCAGCAGTCCCCCCGCCAGGGGGCAGTATGGGGCCAACGTCCTGACTTTC.

The rearrangement uses TRBV11-2 and TRBJ1-1; D may be TRBD1 (6 bases). Per germline, CDR1 SGHAT and CDR2 FQNNGV. Trimming cost V 3 bases and J 5 bases, with 10 bases left between them. The length of the CDR3 is 13 residues. CDR3 sequence reads: CASSFRGRTEAFF. DNA of the CDR3: TGTGCCAGCAGCTTCAGGGGAAGAACTGAAGCTTTCTTT.

By its share, this clonotype is large. This chain joins TRBV20-1 and TRBJ2-7; TRBD1 agrees at 9 bases. Trimming at V came to 5 bases and at J to 5 bases, leaving 10 bases not matched to a gene. The CDR3 loop spans 14 amino acids. CDR1 and CDR2 (germline): DFQATT, SNEGSKA (reference sequence). CDR3 sequence: CSAWTGDSVDEQYV. DNA for the CDR3: TGCAGTGCTTGGACAGGGGATTCGGTCGACGAGCAGTACGTC.

This chain joins TRBV11-1 and TRBJ2-1; 16 bases line up with TRBD2. The CDR3 contains 18 residues. CDR1 is SGHAT, CDR2 FQDESV, per germline (reference sequence). The V segment lost 6 bases and the J segment 4 bases; nucleotides outside the gene matches: 9. The CDR3 DNA follows: TGTGCCAGCAGTCCACCGGGACTAGCGGGAGGGAGATACAATGAGCAGTTCTTC. Its translation: CASSPPGLAGGRYNEQFF.

Regarding this clonotype: The CDR3 carries no conserved terminal phenylalanine or tryptophan, so it likely arises from a read error. No DNA is shown, since the ends of the CDR3 on it are uncertain; the CDR3 is the one TCRdb lists. The chain's CDR3 is CASRGLAGSLEL. The chain has TRBV19 and TRBJ2-1; no DNA check was done on the table's D call, TRBD2. The CDR3 contains 12 residues when both ends are counted. CDR1 and CDR2 (germline): LNHDA, SQIVND (reference sequence).

This clonotype was picked up a small number of times. The chain joins TRBV12-3 or TRBV12-4 to TRBJ2-2; TRBD1 matches at 7 bases. V gave up 5 bases and J gave up 0 bases; unmatched junction bases: 9. CDR3 size: 17 residues. CDR3 sequence: CASSPWTGVTNTGELFF. The CDR3 region has the DNA TGTGCCAGCAGTCCCTGGACAGGAGTCACGAACACCGGGGAGCTGTTTTTT.

The chain couples TRBV11-3 to TRBJ1-2; 11 positions agree with TRBD1. The CDR3 consists of 14 residues. After removal of 7 bases from V and 8 bases from J, the junction contained 9 bases not matched to a gene. Per the germline V gene, CDR1 is SGHNT and CDR2 is YENEEA. The CDR3 spells CASTRTGGAGGYTF. The CDR3 nucleotides are TGTGCCAGCACACGGACAGGGGGCGCGGGCGGCTACACCTTC. The whole variable domain, filled in from reference TRBV11-3 and TRBJ1-2, reads EAGVVQSPRYKIIEKKQPVAFWCNPISGHNTLYWYLQNLGQGPELLIRYENEEAVDDSQLPKDRFSAERLKGVDSTLKIQPAELGDSAVYLCASTRTGGAGGYTFGSGTRLTVV.

The CDR3 DNA reads as TGTGCCAGCAGGGGACTCCAGAACACCGGGGAGCTGTTTTTT. This translates into CASRGLQNTGELFF. The J gene is TRBJ2-2, the V gene TRBV5-6, with a weak D call TRBD2 (6 bases). This CDR3 is built from 14 residues. Per germline, CDR1 SGHDT and CDR2 YYEEEE. Trimming took 5 bases from V and 1 from J, leaving 9 bases between them.

Within the sample, this clonotype is large. The chain recombines TRBV15 with TRBJ2-7; 7 bases agree with TRBD1. The CDR3 runs 13 residues. Trimming took 5 bases from V and 2 from J; bases not matched to a gene: 3. In germline, CDR1 is LNHNV, CDR2 YYDKDF (reference sequence). CDR3 sequence (DNA): TGTGCCACCAGCGACGGGACAGCCTACGAGCAGTACTTC. This sequence encodes CATSDGTAYEQYF.

Details on this clonotype: The junction departs from germline at one end; a sequencing error may be responsible. The rearrangement joins TRBV4-2 to TRBJ2-7; D is possibly TRBD1 (6 bases). This CDR3 is 15 amino acids long. Per germline, CDR1 LGHNA and CDR2 YNFKEQ. The CDR3 DNA sequence: TGTGCCAGCAGCCAAGATAAGCGGCAGGGGTGGGAGCATTACTTC. It translates to CASSQDKRQGWEHYF.

The chain uses TRBV20-1 and TRBJ2-7; either TRBD1 or TRBD2 may supply D (5 bases each). V was pared by 5 bases and J by 8 bases, with 19 bases between. This CDR3 spans 13 amino acids. Germline CDR1 and CDR2: DFQATT and SNEGSKA (reference sequence). The CDR3 DNA follows: TGCAGTGCTCCCGGGACCAGTCCCCTGCAGCAGTACTTC. This gives the protein CSAPGTSPLQQYF.

This rearrangement joins TRBV12-3 or TRBV12-4 to TRBJ2-2; 8 bases fit TRBD2. V trimming: 6 bases; J trimming: 5 bases; junction bases outside the gene matches: 11. The CDR3 is 16 residues long. Here the CDR3 DNA reads TGTGCCAGCAGCTCCGGGACTAGTATTCGGACCGGGGAGCTGTTTTTT. Amino acid sequence: CASSSGTSIRTGELFF.

V and J are TRBV28 and TRBJ2-5; possible D gene TRBD2, 5 bases. The CDR3 consists of 15 residues. V was shortened by 6 bases and J by 5 bases, with 19 bases between the two germline ends. Germline-derived CDR1 and CDR2 are MDHEN and SYDVKM. CDR3 DNA sequence: TGTGCCAGCAGACTTTACCGGGGTGATGGCGAGACCCAGTACTTC. Translating gives CASRLYRGDGETQYF. Supplemented by reference TRBV28 and TRBJ2-5, the full variable domain reads DVKVTQSSRYLVKRTGEKVFLECVQDMDHENMFWYRQDPGLGLRLIYFSYDVKMKEKGDIPEGYSVSREKKERFSLILESASTNQTSMYLCASRLYRGDGETQYFGPGTRLLVL.

The J gene is TRBJ2-3, the V gene TRBV19, with D possibly being TRBD1 or TRBD2 (6 bases each). Looked up from germline, CDR1 is LNHDA and CDR2 is SQIVND (reference sequence). The ends were cut back, 3 bases at V and 2 bases at J, with 18 bases in the middle. The CDR3 is 17 residues long. CDR3 region: CASSIRKDWGATDTQYF. In DNA form, the CDR3 reads TGTGCCAGTAGTATTAGGAAGGATTGGGGGGCCACAGATACGCAGTATTTT.

The V gene is TRBV11-3, the J gene TRBJ2-1; 10 positions match TRBD2. CDR3 length: 17 amino acids. After removal of 4 bases from V and 2 bases from J, the junction contained 8 bases not matched to a gene. From germline, CDR1 is SGHNT and CDR2 YENEEA. The CDR3 DNA follows: TGTGCCAGCAGCTATCCACCTCTAGCGGGAGCCTACAATGAGCAGTTCTTC. It is translated as CASSYPPLAGAYNEQFF.

The chain joins TRBV7-3 to TRBJ2-3; tentatively, D is TRBD1 (6 bases). The germline V and J ends were trimmed by 0 bases and 7 bases, with 14 bases remaining between them. Germline CDR1 is SGHTA and CDR2 is FQGTGA. The CDR3 contains 15 residues. The CDR3 sequence is CASSLTGAAEYTQYF. The CDR3 DNA is TGTGCCAGCAGCTTAACGGGGGCAGCAGAGTATACGCAGTATTTT.

This clonotype was observed a handful of times. This chain uses TRBV6-1 with TRBJ2-7, with D unresolved. The V end was cut by 3 bases, the J end by 1 base, with 7 bases between. Germline CDR1 MNHNS, CDR2 SASEGT. The CDR3 has 13 amino acids. This CDR3 is CASSDVGSYEQYV. DNA of the CDR3: TGTGCCAGCAGTGACGTGGGTTCCTACGAGCAGTACGTC.

This clonotype was found once. The chain is built from TRBV10-3 and TRBJ2-7; 13 positions agree with TRBD2. This CDR3 has 13 amino acids. Germline CDR1 and CDR2: ENHRY and SYGVKD. V lost 9 bases and J lost 3; bases outside the gene matches: 2. Written as DNA, the CDR3 is TGTGCCATAGGGACTAGCGGGAACTACGAGCAGTACTTC. Translation: CAIGTSGNYEQYF.

The chain combines TRBV10-1 with TRBJ1-5; D call uncertain. The CDR3 spans 15 residues. The ends were cut back, 7 bases at V and 0 bases at J, with 13 bases in the middle. CDR1 WNHNN and CDR2 SYGVQD come from the germline V gene (reference sequence). The DNA for the CDR3 is TGCGCCAGCAATTTACACCTTTATAGCAATCAGCCCCAGCATTTT. Translated, it gives CASNLHLYSNQPQHF.

For the CDR3, the DNA is TGTGCCAGCAGCCAAGATATAAATGACAGAACCTACGAGCAGTACGTC. It yields the protein CASSQDINDRTYEQYV. V and J are TRBV3-1 and TRBJ2-7, with D perhaps TRBD1 (5 bases). The CDR3 consists of 16 residues. The V and J ends lost 0 bases and 2 bases respectively, with 14 bases between them. In germline, CDR1 is LGHDT, CDR2 YNNKEL (reference sequence).

This clonotype is deemed large (0.1 to 1%). V usage is TRBV27 and J usage is TRBJ2-1; 11 nucleotides line up with TRBD1. After removal of 6 bases from V and 7 bases from J, the junction contained 8 bases not matched to a gene. The V gene's germline CDR1 is MNHEY and CDR2 SMNVEV (reference sequence). The CDR3 runs to 15 residues. The DNA of the CDR3 is TGTGCCAGCAGGCCGGGACAGGGGGGCCTTAATGAGCAGTTCTTC. It yields the protein CASRPGQGGLNEQFF.

CDR3 in DNA: TGTGCCAGCAGCCAACAGGGATCCGACACTGAAGCTTTCTTT. The encoded protein is CASSQQGSDTEAFF. This sequence joins TRBV16 and TRBJ1-1, with D possibly matching TRBD1 (5 bases). V was cut by 2 bases and J by 3 bases, with 10 bases left in between. The CDR3 is 14 residues long. CDR1 KGHSY and CDR2 FQNENV come from the germline V gene.

This chain joins TRBV6-1 and TRBJ2-1, with D unresolved. CDR1 and CDR2 (germline): MNHNS, SASEGT. V lost 5 bases to trimming and J lost 3 bases, with 14 bases between them. The CDR3 runs 15 residues. The CDR3 loop reads CASSPRQPNYNEQFF. The DNA of the CDR3 is TGTGCCAGCAGTCCCCGGCAGCCTAACTACAATGAGCAGTTCTTC.